This T cell receptor beta chain is drawn from a study of cytomegalovirus exposure and HLA in healthy donors listed by TCRdb under 2017. As for the study more broadly: An earlier analysis of about 560 of the donors reported approximately 260 Gb of sequence data and around 120 million unique TCR beta sequences obtained from about 170 million T cells. All discovery cohort repertoires had been generated on a single sequencing platform. The number of typed donors differed by locus: roughly 629-640 for A, B, C, DRB1 and DQB1; approximately 520 for DQA1; 606 for DPA1; and roughly 450 for DPB1. To decide whether each TCR beta V gene segment behaved as functional or pseudogenic, an earlier analysis of fewer than 750 of the donors relied on high-throughput TCR beta sequencing. An early release covering about 600 HLA-typed donors comprised approximately 300 gigabases of sequencing data and 85 million to 100 million unique TCR sequences. Among roughly 400 genotyped donors of the cohort, an average of around 250,000 unique TCR beta nucleotide sequences was sequenced per donor, of which roughly 18% were non-productive. HLA typing included class I and class II loci at four-digit resolution. The study used immunosequencing to profile the T cell repertoires of 600 to 850 subjects and linked those repertoires to cytomegalovirus serostatus. A later genetic analysis took genome-wide SNP genotypes for about 60% of the roughly 670 donors and used that subset as a discovery cohort. The genetic ancestry cluster associated with self-reported Caucasian donors included around four fifths of the approximately 430 genotyped donors. To predict cytomegalovirus infection status, the study brought together high-throughput TCR immunosequencing, statistical association of individual TCRs with disease status, and machine learning. The study aimed to test whether cataloging public T cell receptors could reveal signatures of past pathogen exposure. Alongside the repertoire data, information on donor age, sex, ethnicity and CMV serostatus was compiled. In the later analysis, no new phenotypic data were used to find candidate immune exposures; instead, reliance was placed on TCR beta sequences and their occurrence across donors. To study patterns of TCR occurrence, a later analysis re-analyzed previously published TCR beta repertoires from 666 donors and added high-resolution HLA genotyping. Roughly five DR-DQ haplotypes were handled as single units for association and clustering, since linkage in the cohort was strong. Besides the first cohort of under 700 subjects, a separate validation cohort made up of roughly 130 different subjects was used. Overall study results and their limits: It was suggested by the authors that the approach could potentially be generalized to other disease states and immunological phenotypes. HLA typing was unavailable for some donors at each locus, so association tests used only the typed subset. The only immune exposure information available for the cohort was CMV serostatus. A later analysis found that TCR association rates varied across HLA loci, with DRB1 alleles showing the most associated TCRs and HLA-C alleles the fewest. The presence/absence analyses assumed that sequencing depth was roughly uniform across donors, and that assumption may not be true. A cluster of highly shared sequence variants was judged likely to represent a technical artifact of the sequencing pipeline. A further reported finding was that TCR beta sequences accurately predicted the HLA-A and HLA-B alleles for most subjects in the first cohort. Cytomegalovirus status was reported to be diagnosed by the classifier with high specificity and sensitivity in both the original and validation cohorts. A later genetic analysis reported fewer N-insertions in productive TCRs among donors in an Asian-associated ancestry cluster than the approximately 670-donor mean. The earlier analysis of 450 to 700 of the donors excluded 15 to 20 rarely observed V segments, including chromosome 9 orphons, because counts were too low. A total of roughly 160 TCR beta chains were listed by the study as associated with cytomegalovirus. A later analysis found that HLA-associated TCR beta chains were more clonally expanded and had lower generation probabilities than equally common non-associated chains. Some IMGT-functional V segments, including TRBV6-2 and TRBV6-3, could not be told apart with the 87-base-pair reads, so those segments were excluded. In this cohort, only TCR beta chains were sequenced, and detectable features were limited by the absence of alpha or paired-chain data. In an earlier analysis of approximately 590 of the donors, most TCR beta V segments appeared in productive rearrangements about 90% or about 30% of the time, broadly matching IMGT annotations. Across donors, most TCR sequences were observed very rarely, whereas some public TCRs were present in many individuals. In a later analysis, around 17,000 TCR beta sequences were associated with specific HLA alleles at a false discovery rate of 0.05. In a later analysis, most CMV-associated TCR beta chains were found to appear HLA-restricted, with HLA associations seemingly driven largely by CMV exposure. Correlated functional status among segregating V segments might reflect linkage disequilibrium, but an unknown experimental factor could not be ruled out. When HLA alleles, especially DR and DQ, strongly co-occurred, attributing TCR associations to individual alleles was difficult. Several of the top co-occurrence clusters appeared to be linked to parvovirus B19, influenza, CMV and Epstein-Barr virus, according to a later analysis. In a later genetic analysis, a missense DCLRE1C variant was associated with V-gene and J-gene trimming of TCR beta chains, and the association was replicated in an independent cohort. In vitro tests confirmed that a few of the cytomegalovirus-associated TCR beta chains recognize cytomegalovirus antigens.

Unmatched junction bases come to 11, with V trimmed by 5 bases and J by 5 bases. Taken from cysteine to phenylalanine, the CDR3 has 16 residues. Only the CDR3 portion is preserved as DNA: 48 bases, with reading frame beginning at the first base. Based on the germline V gene (reference sequence), the CDR1 and CDR2 sequences are MNHEY and SMNVEV. Libraries were built with the immunoSEQ multiplex PCR assay. A mixture of 60 forward primers for TCR Vbeta segments and 13 reverse primers for TCR Jbeta segments was used in the multiplex PCR. The CDR3 region of rearranged TCR beta genes was amplified from genomic DNA with a multiplex PCR assay. The Illumina HiSeq System was used to sequence the amplified TCR beta libraries as 87-base-pair reads. The authors' analysis ran thus. Across the 600 to 700 repertoires, a later analysis counted tens of millions of unique TCR beta chains, around 10 million of which were shared by at least two donors. To remove PCR and sequencing errors, raw reads were error-corrected and collapsed into unique sequences using a nearest-neighbor algorithm that merged closely related sequences. CDR3 sequences were aligned to IMGT reference sequences to assign V, D and J gene segments. For a sequence to be retained, a match of at least six nucleotides to both a V gene segment and a J gene segment was required. Rearrangements were classified as productive when the CDR3 lacked stop codons and remained in frame with V and J, and all other rearrangements were classified as non-productive. Following IMGT convention, CDR3 was defined as the stretch from the second conserved V-encoded cysteine up to the conserved J-encoded phenylalanine. Sequences without an unambiguous match to a single V gene segment were excluded from the earlier analysis of 450 to 650 of the donors. An earlier analysis of a few hundred of the donors called V segments functional above 56.7% productive rearrangements and segregating when the between-donor standard deviation exceeded 5%. A statistical classification framework was built to diagnose cytomegalovirus status from the catalog of TCR beta chain sequences. In a later analysis, TCR nucleotide sequences were compared against IMGT/GENE-DB human TR gene sequences so that V and J genes could be assigned. The TCRdist pipeline was used in a later analysis to assign CDR3 sequences and most-parsimonious VDJ recombination scenarios. A later analysis defined each TCR beta chain by its CDR3 amino acid sequence plus V-gene family, and excluded reads lacking a unique V-gene family. In a later analysis, 450 to 600 highly shared, low-generation-probability nucleotide sequences were removed to address suspected cross-contamination and a sequencing artifact. A later analysis calculated a clonal expansion index for each public chain from normalized within-repertoire ranks of inferred template counts. A later analysis computed generation probabilities with a VDJ recombination model fitted to out-of-frame rearrangements, and checked the results against IGoR. Hypergeometric tests were used in a later analysis to score TCR-TCR, TCR-HLA and TCR-CMV co-occurrence, with a repertoire-size bias correction applied to the TCR pairs. In a later analysis, false discovery rates were estimated by permuting HLA or CMV assignments 20 times. A later analysis grouped co-occurring TCRs with DBSCAN, adding TCRdist sequence similarity when clustering within HLA-allele-positive subsets. Repertoires with fewer than 30,000 or more than 120,000 public chains, plus five repertoires with anomalous nucleotide sharing, were excluded from co-occurrence clustering. TCRdb mirrors the immuneACCESS table, restricted to in-frame sequences. Some clones are absent from its copies; in checked studies, under half trace to an unresolved V gene, and the reason for the others is unknown. That table furnishes V, J and clone size, whereas the DNA furnished D and trimming. The sample table holds about 120,000 clones, of which roughly 18% were seen once. The ten largest account for roughly 2.7% of the sample.

This clone was seen more than once but under ten times. It has no known antigen specificity. No quality values exist for individual bases; no much larger clone is one base distant. The cohort comprised 666 healthy bone marrow donors. At the time of sampling, every cohort member was nominally healthy, though immune exposures that went unrecorded were likely present. The donor tested CMV seropositive, placing the donor among the 289 seropositive members of the cohort. A peripheral blood sample was collected from each donor, and TCR beta sequencing was performed on peripheral blood mononuclear cells. Genomic DNA extraction from the blood cell samples was performed with the Qiagen DNeasy Blood Extraction Kit.

The specimen sequenced was PBMCs. The V gene is TRBV27 and the J gene is TRBJ1-5; 8 bases in between match TRBD1. The sequence was collected from a female donor in good health and CMV-seropositive. This receptor has the CDR3 CASSTTGVVKDQPQHF. The bases read TGTGCCAGCAGTACGACAGGGGTAGTGAAGGATCAGCCCCAGCATTTT.